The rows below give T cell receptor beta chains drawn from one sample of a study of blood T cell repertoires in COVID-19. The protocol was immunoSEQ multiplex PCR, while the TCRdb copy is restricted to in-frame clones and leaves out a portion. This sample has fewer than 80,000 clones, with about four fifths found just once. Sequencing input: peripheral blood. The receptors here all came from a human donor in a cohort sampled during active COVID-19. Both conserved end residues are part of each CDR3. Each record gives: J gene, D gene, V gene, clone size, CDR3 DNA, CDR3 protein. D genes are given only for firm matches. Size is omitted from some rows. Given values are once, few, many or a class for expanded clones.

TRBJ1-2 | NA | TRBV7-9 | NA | TGTGCCAGCAGCTCCAACTCCGTACATGGCTACACCTTC | CASSSNSVHGYTF
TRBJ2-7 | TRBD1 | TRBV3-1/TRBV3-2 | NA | TGTGCCAGCAGTCAGCCGGGACAGGGAGAAGAGCAGTACTTC | CASSQPGQGEEQYF
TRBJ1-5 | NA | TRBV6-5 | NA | TGTGCCAGCGCGTCGGTTAGCAATCAGCCCCAGCATTTT | CASASVSNQPQHF
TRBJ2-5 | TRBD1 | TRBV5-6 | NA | TGTGCCAGCAGCTTTCCGGGACAGGGTATGCCCCAGTACTTC | CASSFPGQGMPQYF
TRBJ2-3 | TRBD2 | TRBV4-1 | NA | TGCGCCAGCAGCCAAGATTTCCTAGCGGGGGCCTCTAGCACAGATACGCAGTATTTT | CASSQDFLAGASSTDTQYF
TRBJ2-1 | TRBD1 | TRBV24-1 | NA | TGTGCCACCGGGGGAAGACAGGGGGACAATGAGCAGTTCTTC | CATGGRQGDNEQFF
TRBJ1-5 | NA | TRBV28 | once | TGTGCCAGCAGCTCACCCCTGGGGAGAGGCCAGCCCCAGCATTTT | CASSSPLGRGQPQHF
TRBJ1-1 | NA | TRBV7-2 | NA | TGTGCCAGCAGCTCCGATAGTGGGGGCGGCAACACTGAAGCTTTCTTT | CASSSDSGGGNTEAFF
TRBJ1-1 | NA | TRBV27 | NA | TGTGCCAGCAGTTTAAACGACAGGCTAGAAGCTTTCTTT | CASSLNDRLEAFF
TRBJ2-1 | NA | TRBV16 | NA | TGTGCCAGCAGCCGACTAGGGGATGAGCAGTTCTTC | CASSRLGDEQFF
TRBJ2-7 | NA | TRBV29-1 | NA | TGCAGCGCCCGGGACTCCACCTACGAGCAGTACTTC | CSARDSTYEQYF
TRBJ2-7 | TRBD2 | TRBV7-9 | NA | TGTGCCAGCAGCCCCGGGGGGACGGGGGGCTACGAGCAGTACTTC | CASSPGGTGGYEQYF
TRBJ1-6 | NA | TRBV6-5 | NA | TGTGCCAGCAGCGCGACTAGGGTCACTTCACCCCTCCACTTT | CASSATRVTSPLHF
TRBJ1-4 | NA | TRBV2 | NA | TGTGCCAGCAGTGTCGAGGATCTTGAAAAACTGTTTTTT | CASSVEDLEKLFF
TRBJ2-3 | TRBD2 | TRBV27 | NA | TGTGCCAGCAGCCCACGCGGGGGTACGCAGTATTTT | CASSPRGGTQYF
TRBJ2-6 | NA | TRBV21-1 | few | TGTGCCAGCAGCCCTTGGGGGGATAGCGGCCAACCTCGCTCTGGGGCCAACGTCCTGACTTTC | CASSPWGDSGQPRSGANVLTF
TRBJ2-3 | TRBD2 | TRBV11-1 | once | TGTGCCAGCAGCTTAGGACTAGCGGGGGGCACAGATACGCAGTATTTT | CASSLGLAGGTDTQYF
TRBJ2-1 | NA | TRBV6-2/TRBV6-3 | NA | TGTGCCAGCAGTTACGGGCTAGCACGTGAGCAGTTCTTC | CASSYGLAREQFF
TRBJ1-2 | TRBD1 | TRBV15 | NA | TGTGCCACCAGCTCAAGGACAGGGACAGGCTATGGCTACACCTTC | CATSSRTGTGYGYTF
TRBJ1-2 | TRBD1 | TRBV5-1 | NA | TGCGCCAGCAGCTTGGGGGGCCCGGGACAGATTGGCTACACCTTC | CASSLGGPGQIGYTF
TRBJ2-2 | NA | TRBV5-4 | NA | TGTGCCAGCAGCGCGGGACTTACCTTAGACACCGGGGAGCTGTTTTTT | CASSAGLTLDTGELFF
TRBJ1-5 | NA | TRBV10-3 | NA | TGTGCCATCGGGGCAGGGGATAGCAATCAGCCCCAGCATTTT | CAIGAGDSNQPQHF
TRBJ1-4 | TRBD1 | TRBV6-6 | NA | TGTGCCAGCAGTTACTCGCGGACAGGGCCGAATGAAAAACTGTTTTTT | CASSYSRTGPNEKLFF
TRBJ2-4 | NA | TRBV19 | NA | TGTGCCAGTAGTATCGGGAGCGAAAACATTCAGTACTTC | CASSIGSENIQYF
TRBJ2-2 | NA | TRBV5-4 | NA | TGTGCCAGCAGCACTGGACTGTCCCAGAACACCGGGGAGCTGTTTTTT | CASSTGLSQNTGELFF
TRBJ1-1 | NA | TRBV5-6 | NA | TGTGCCAGCAGCTTCGGACAGCTTGAAGCTTTCTTT | CASSFGQLEAFF
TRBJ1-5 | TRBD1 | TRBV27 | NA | TGTGCCAGCAGTTTACGTGGGACAGGGGGCTATCAGCCCCAGCATTTT | CASSLRGTGGYQPQHF
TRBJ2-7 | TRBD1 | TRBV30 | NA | TGTGCCTGGACCCAAGGACAGGATCTTTGGGGCGAGCAGTACTTC | CAWTQGQDLWGEQYF
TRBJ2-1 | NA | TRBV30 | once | TGTGCCTGGAGTGTACGGGATAGCGGCTACTCCTACAATGAGCAGTTCTTC | CAWSVRDSGYSYNEQFF
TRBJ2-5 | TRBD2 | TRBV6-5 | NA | TGTGCCAGCGAGATAGCGGGGGGGCCAGAGACCCAGTACTTC | CASEIAGGPETQYF
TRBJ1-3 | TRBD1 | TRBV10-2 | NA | TGCGCCAGCAGACCATGGACAGGGGAAACCTCTGGAAACACCATATATTTT | CASRPWTGETSGNTIYF
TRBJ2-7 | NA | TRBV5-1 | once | TGCGCCAGCAGCTTGACGGAAAGGACAGCTTCGCCCTACGAGCAGTACTTC | CASSLTERTASPYEQYF
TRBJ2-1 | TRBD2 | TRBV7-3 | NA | TGTGCCAGCAGCTCAGCGGGGAGTTCCTACAATGAGCAGTTCTTC | CASSSAGSSYNEQFF
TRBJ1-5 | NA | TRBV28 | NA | TGTGCCAGCAGTTTAGGGGGGACCCATCAGCCCCAGCATTTT | CASSLGGTHQPQHF
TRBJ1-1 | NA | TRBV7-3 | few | TGTGCCAGCAGCTTAACGTCGGTCGGCAGGGGAAGAAACACTGAAGCTTTCTTT | CASSLTSVGRGRNTEAFF
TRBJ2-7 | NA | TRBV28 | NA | TGTGCCAGCAGTTTCGGGGGGCAAACCTACGAGCAGTACTTC | CASSFGGQTYEQYF
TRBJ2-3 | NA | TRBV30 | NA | TGTGCCTGGAGTGTCCCAGGGGAGTCGTCAGATACGCAGTATTTT | CAWSVPGESSDTQYF
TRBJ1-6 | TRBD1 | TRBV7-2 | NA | TGTGCCAGCAGCTTGGACAGGGCAAGTTCACCCCTCCACTTT | CASSLDRASSPLHF
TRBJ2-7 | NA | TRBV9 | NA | TGTGCCAGCAGCGAGAATTTTGGACAGCCCTACGAGCAGTACTTC | CASSENFGQPYEQYF
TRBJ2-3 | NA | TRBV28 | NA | TGTGCCAGCAGCCCCCTGGGGGGACGCACAGATACGCAGTATTTT | CASSPLGGRTDTQYF
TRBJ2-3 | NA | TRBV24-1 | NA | TGTGCCACCGCCGCGGGGCGGGGACCCACAGATACGCAGTATTTT | CATAAGRGPTDTQYF
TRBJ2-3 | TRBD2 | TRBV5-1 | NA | TGCGCCAGCAGCTTGGCCGGGGGGGTAGATACGCAGTATTTT | CASSLAGGVDTQYF